This T cell receptor (beta chain) was profiled in a study of Graves' ophthalmopathy and Graves' hyperthyroidism. Study background: The blood sample was drawn at first diagnosis and before any treatment. Broader study findings: Classification of ophthalmopathy versus stable hyperthyroidism by a 13-signature model yielded approximately 90% sensitivity and around 77% specificity. Blood was where most expanded thyroid clonotypes above 0.001 frequency also turned up.

Transcripts of RNA were the source for amplifying TCR beta CDR3 regions. Following a first-round RT-PCR that used HTBI primers, a second-round multiplex PCR was carried out. TCRdb re-analysed the multiplex PCR reads in MiXCR, keeping a single row per CDR3 protein. This sample carries about 400,000 distinct CDR3 sequences, about 21% of them seen once, and the ten largest clones take around 3%. Germline CDR1 is SGHVS and CDR2 is FNYEAQ. V shed 5 bases and J shed 0 bases, with 13 bases lying between them. CDR3 length equals 15 residues. About this clonotype itself: Its target is not known.

PBMCs stemmed from around 9 ml of fresh peripheral blood. Sequencing was done on a sample of peripheral blood. This TCR was recovered from a woman aged 18-29 years with stable Graves' hyperthyroidism. The chain links TRBV7-6 to TRBJ1-1; D is uncertain. As DNA, the CDR3 is TGTGCCAGCAGCCAACAGTCCGGGTTGAACACTGAAGCTTTCTTT. This sequence encodes CASSQQSGLNTEAFF.